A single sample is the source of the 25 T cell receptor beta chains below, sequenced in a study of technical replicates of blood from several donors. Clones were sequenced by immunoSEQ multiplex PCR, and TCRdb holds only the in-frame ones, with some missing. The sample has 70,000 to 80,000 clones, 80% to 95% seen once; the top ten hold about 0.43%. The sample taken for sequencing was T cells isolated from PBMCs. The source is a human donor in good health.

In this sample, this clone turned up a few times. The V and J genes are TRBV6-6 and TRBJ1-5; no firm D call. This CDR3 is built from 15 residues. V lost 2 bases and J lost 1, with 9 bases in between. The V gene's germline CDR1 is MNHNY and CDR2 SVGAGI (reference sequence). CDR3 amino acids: CASSYPGVSNQPQHF. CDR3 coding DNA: TGTGCCAGCAGTTACCCAGGCGTGAGCAATCAGCCCCAGCATTTT.

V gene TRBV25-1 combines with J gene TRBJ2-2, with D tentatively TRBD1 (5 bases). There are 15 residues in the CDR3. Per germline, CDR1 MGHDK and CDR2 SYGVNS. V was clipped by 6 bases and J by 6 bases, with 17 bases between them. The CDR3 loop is CASSVTPTGSGELFF. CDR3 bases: TGTGCCAGCAGCGTAACACCCACAGGCTCCGGGGAGCTGTTTTTT.

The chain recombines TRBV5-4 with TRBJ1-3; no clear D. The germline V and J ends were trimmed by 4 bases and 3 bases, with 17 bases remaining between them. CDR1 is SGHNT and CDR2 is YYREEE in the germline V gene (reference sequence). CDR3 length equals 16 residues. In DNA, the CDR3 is TGTGCCAGCAGCCCCGATCCAGGAGGGCTTGGAAACACCATATATTTT. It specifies CASSPDPGGLGNTIYF.

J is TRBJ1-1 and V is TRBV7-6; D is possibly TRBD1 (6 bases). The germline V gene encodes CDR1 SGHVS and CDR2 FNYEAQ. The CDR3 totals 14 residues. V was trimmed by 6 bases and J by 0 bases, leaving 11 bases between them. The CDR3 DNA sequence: TGTGCCAGCAGTTCCCAGGGGATGAACACTGAAGCTTTCTTT. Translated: CASSSQGMNTEAFF.

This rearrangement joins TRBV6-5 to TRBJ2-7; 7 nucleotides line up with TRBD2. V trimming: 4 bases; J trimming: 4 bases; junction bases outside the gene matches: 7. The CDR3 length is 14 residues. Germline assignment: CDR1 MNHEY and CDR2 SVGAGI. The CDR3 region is CASSSPSGRYEQYF. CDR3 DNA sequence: TGTGCCAGCAGTTCACCTAGCGGACGGTACGAGCAGTACTTC.

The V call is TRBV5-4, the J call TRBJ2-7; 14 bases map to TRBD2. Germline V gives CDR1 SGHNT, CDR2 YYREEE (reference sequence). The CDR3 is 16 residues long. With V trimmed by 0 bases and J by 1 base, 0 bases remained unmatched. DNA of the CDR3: TGTGCCAGCAGCTTGGGGACTAGCGGGAGGTCCTACGAGCAGTACTTC. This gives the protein CASSLGTSGRSYEQYF.

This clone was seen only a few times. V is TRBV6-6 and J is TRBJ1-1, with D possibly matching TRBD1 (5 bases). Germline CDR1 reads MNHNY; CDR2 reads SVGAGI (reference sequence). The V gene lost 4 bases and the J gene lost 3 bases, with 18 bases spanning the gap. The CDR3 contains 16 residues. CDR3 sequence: CASSFSGLKRDTEAFF. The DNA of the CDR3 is TGTGCCAGCAGTTTTTCAGGGCTTAAACGGGACACTGAAGCTTTCTTT.

The CDR3 DNA sequence: TGTGCCACCCAAACCGGGATTGAGCAGTTCTTC. Translation gives CATQTGIEQFF. The V and J genes are TRBV6-5 and TRBJ2-1; D may be TRBD2 (5 bases). Germline V lookup: CDR1 MNHEY, CDR2 SVGAGI. The CDR3 runs 11 residues. The germline V and J ends were trimmed by 10 bases and 9 bases, with 13 bases remaining between them.

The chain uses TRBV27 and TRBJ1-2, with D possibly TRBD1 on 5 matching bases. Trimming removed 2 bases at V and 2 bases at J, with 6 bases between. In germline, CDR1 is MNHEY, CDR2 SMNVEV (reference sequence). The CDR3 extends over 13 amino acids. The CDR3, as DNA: TGTGCCAGCAGTTTACAGGGAAACTATGGCTACACCTTC. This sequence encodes CASSLQGNYGYTF.

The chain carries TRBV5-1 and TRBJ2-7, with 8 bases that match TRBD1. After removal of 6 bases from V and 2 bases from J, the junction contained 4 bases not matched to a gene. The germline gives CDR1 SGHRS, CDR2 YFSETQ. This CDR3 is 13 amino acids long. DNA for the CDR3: TGCGCCAGCACCGGGACAGGAGCCTACGAGCAGTACTTC. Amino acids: CASTGTGAYEQYF.

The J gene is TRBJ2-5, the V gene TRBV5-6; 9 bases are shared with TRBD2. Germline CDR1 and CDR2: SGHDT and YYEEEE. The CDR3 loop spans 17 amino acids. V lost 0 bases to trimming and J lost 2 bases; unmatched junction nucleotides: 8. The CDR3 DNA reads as TGTGCCAGCAGCTTGGGTGGTATAGCGGGAGTACAAGAGACCCAGTACTTC. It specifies CASSLGGIAGVQETQYF.

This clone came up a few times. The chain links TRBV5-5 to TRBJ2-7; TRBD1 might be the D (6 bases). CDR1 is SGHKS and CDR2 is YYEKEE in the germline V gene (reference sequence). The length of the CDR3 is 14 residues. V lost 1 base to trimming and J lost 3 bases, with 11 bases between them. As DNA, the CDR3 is TGTGCCAGCAGCTTGAACAGGGCGGGCTACGAGCAGTACTTC. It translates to CASSLNRAGYEQYF.

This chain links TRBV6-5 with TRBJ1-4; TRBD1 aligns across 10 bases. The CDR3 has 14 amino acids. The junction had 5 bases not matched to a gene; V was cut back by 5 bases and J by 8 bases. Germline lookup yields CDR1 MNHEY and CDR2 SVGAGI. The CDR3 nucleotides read TGTGCCAGCAGTCAGACAGGGGGCAACGAAAAACTGTTTTTT. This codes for CASSQTGGNEKLFF.

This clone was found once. CDR3 coding DNA: TGTGCCAGCAGCATTTTGGCAGGGAATTATGGCTACACCTTC. Protein product: CASSILAGNYGYTF. The rearrangement links TRBV14 to TRBJ1-2, with a weak D call TRBD1 (5 bases). Germline values: CDR1 SGHDN, CDR2 FVKESK. V was trimmed by 5 bases and J by 5 bases, leaving 15 bases between them. This CDR3 contains 14 residues. The variable domain in full, with the rest retrieved from reference TRBV14 and TRBJ1-2, is EAGVTQFPSHSVIEKGQTVTLRCDPISGHDNLYWYRRVMGKEIKFLLHFVKESKQDESGMPNNRFLAERTGGTYSTLKVQPAELEDSGVYFCASSILAGNYGYTFGSGTRLTVV.

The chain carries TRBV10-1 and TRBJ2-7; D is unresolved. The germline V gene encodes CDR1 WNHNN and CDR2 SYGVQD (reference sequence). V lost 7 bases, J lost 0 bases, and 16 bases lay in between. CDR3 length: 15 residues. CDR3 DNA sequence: TGCGCCAGCAACCTGCGGCGGAACCCCTCCTACGAGCAGTACTTC. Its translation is CASNLRRNPSYEQYF.

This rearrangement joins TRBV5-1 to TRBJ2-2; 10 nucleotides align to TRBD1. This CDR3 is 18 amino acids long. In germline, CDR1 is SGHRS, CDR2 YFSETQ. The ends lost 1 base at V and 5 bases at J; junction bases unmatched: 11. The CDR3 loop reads CASSLSPGQGRSTGELFF. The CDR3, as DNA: TGCGCCAGCAGCTTGTCACCGGGACAGGGGAGGAGTACCGGGGAGCTGTTTTTT.

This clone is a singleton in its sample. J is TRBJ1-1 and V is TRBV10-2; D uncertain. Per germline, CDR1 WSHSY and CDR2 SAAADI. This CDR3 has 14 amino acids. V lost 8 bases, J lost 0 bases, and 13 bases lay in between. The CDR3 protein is CASERGRMNTEAFF. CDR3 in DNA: TGCGCCAGCGAGCGAGGCAGAATGAACACTGAAGCTTTCTTT.

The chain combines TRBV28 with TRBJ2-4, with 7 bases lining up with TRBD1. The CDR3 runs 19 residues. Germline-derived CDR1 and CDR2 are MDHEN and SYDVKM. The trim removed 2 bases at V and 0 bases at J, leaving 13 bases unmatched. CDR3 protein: CASSLPKDRSPLAKNIQYF. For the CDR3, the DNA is TGTGCCAGCAGTTTACCCAAGGACAGGTCGCCTCTAGCCAAAAACATTCAGTACTTC. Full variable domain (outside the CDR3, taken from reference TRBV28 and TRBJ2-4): DVKVTQSSRYLVKRTGEKVFLECVQDMDHENMFWYRQDPGLGLRLIYFSYDVKMKEKGDIPEGYSVSREKKERFSLILESASTNQTSMYLCASSLPKDRSPLAKNIQYFGAGTRLSVL.

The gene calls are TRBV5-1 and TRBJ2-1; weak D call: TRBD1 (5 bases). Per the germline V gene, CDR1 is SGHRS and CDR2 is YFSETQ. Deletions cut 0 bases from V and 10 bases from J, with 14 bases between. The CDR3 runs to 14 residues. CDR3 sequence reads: CASSLADMGLEQFF. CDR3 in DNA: TGCGCCAGCAGCTTGGCGGACATGGGTTTGGAGCAGTTCTTC. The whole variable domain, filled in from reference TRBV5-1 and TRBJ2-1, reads KAGVTQTPRYLIKTRGQQVTLSCSPISGHRSVSWYQQTPGQGLQFLFEYFSETQRNKGNFPGRFSGRQFSNSRSEMNVSTLELGDSALYLCASSLADMGLEQFFGPGTRLTVL.

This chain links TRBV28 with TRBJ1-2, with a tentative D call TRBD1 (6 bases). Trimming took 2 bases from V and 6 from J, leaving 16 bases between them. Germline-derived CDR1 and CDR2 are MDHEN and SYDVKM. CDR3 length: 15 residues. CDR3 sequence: CASSLPYITGNGYTF. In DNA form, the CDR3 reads TGTGCCAGCAGTTTACCCTACATTACAGGGAATGGCTACACCTTC.

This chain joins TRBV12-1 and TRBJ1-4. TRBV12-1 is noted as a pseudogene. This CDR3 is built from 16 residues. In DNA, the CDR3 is TGTGCCAGCAGCTACCTAGCCCCGACCCGCCACGAAAAACTGTTTTTT. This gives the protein CASSYLAPTRHEKLFF.

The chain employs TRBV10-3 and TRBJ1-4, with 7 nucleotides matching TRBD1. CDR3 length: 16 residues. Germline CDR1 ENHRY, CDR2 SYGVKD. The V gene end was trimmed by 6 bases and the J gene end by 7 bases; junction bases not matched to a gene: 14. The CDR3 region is CAISSTGTEYGEKLFF. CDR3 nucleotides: TGTGCCATCAGCTCGACCGGGACAGAATATGGTGAAAAACTGTTTTTT.

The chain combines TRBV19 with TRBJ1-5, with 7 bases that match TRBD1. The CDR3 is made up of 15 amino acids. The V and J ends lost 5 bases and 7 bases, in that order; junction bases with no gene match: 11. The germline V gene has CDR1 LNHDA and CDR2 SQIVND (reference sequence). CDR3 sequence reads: CASSFGTDGRQPQHF. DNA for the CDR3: TGTGCCAGTAGTTTCGGGACAGATGGGCGACAGCCCCAGCATTTT.

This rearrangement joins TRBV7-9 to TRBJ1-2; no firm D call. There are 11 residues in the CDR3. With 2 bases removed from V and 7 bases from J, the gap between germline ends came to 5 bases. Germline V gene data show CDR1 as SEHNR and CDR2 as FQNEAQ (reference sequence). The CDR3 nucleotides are TGTGCCAGCAGCTTATACAGTGGCTACACCTTC. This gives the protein CASSLYSGYTF.

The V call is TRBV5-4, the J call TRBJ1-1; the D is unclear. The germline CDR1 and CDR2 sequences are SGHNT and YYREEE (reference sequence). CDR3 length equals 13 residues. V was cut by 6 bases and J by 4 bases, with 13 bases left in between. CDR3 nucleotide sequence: TGTGCCAGCAAGCGGGATTATGTCACTGAAGCTTTCTTT. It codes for CASKRDYVTEAFF. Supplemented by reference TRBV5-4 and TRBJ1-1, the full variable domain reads ETGVTQSPTHLIKTRGQQVTLRCSSQSGHNTVSWYQQALGQGPQFIFQYYREEENGRGNFPPRFSGLQFPNYSSELNVNALELDDSALYLCASKRDYVTEAFFGQGTRLTVV.